The 3 T cell receptor beta chains below come from one sample, sequenced in a study of CD8+ T cells in alopecia areata. Following RNA extraction, reverse transcription yielded cDNA that acted as the sequencing template. The repertoire was sequenced with immunoSEQ multiplex PCR; TCRdb's copy has only in-frame clones and lacks some. The data hold 180,000 or so clones, with 65% to 75% observed a single time. This material consisted of CD8+ T cells sorted from blood, taken at week 0. The receptors stem from a human donor with alopecia areata.

This chain connects TRBV30 to TRBJ2-7; D may be TRBD1 (6 bases). Looked up from germline, CDR1 is GTSNPN and CDR2 is SVGIG (reference sequence). CDR3 length: 12 amino acids. V lost 7 bases and J 0 bases, leaving 10 bases between the germline ends. This CDR3 is CALWTASYEQYF. DNA of the CDR3: TGTGCCTTGTGGACAGCCTCCTACGAGCAGTACTTC.

V is TRBV30 and J is TRBJ2-6; no definite D call. The CDR3 spans 14 residues. Germline V gene lookup returns CDR1 GTSNPN and CDR2 SVGIG (reference sequence). V was pared by 1 base and J by 0 bases, with 4 bases between. CDR3 region: CAWSGSSGANVLTF. In DNA form, the CDR3 reads TGTGCCTGGAGTGGCAGCTCTGGGGCCAACGTCCTGACTTTC.

V and J are TRBV19 and TRBJ1-1; D is undetermined. V was trimmed by 7 bases and J by 1 base, leaving 16 bases between them. The CDR3 extends over 15 amino acids. The germline gives CDR1 LNHDA, CDR2 SQIVND (reference sequence). In DNA, the CDR3 is TGTGCCAGTACCCCAACCTTGGGCCCGAACACTGAAGCTTTCTTT. Its translation: CASTPTLGPNTEAFF.